This passage covers 20 T cell receptor beta chains from one sample sequenced in a study of blood T cell repertoires in COVID-19. Using immunoSEQ multiplex PCR, the repertoire was profiled, and TCRdb retains in-frame clones only, with some absent. The sample consists of approximately 300,000 clones, around 89% of them appearing once. The source material was peripheral blood. All receptors come from a man aged 35-49 years with acute or convalescent COVID-19.

This chain links TRBV5-1 with TRBJ2-7; tentatively, D is TRBD2 (6 bases). The germline V gene has CDR1 SGHRS and CDR2 YFSETQ. Trimming left V 0 bases short and J 2 bases short, with 12 bases between. CDR3 length: 15 amino acids. The CDR3 DNA is TGCGCCAGCAGCTTGGGGGCGGGGATAACCTACGAGCAGTACTTC. Residues: CASSLGAGITYEQYF.

V is TRBV28 and J is TRBJ1-5, with 8 bases fitting TRBD1. Germline V gives CDR1 MDHEN, CDR2 SYDVKM. The CDR3 runs to 15 residues. With 7 bases clipped from V and 4 bases from J, the junction kept 9 bases outside the gene matches. CDR3 protein: CASTSPGTGNQPQHF. The CDR3, as DNA: TGTGCCAGCACCTCCCCCGGGACAGGTAATCAGCCCCAGCATTTT. The full variable domain, completed using reference TRBV28 and TRBJ1-5, is DVKVTQSSRYLVKRTGEKVFLECVQDMDHENMFWYRQDPGLGLRLIYFSYDVKMKEKGDIPEGYSVSREKKERFSLILESASTNQTSMYLCASTSPGTGNQPQHFGDGTRLSIL.

This chain joins TRBV2 and TRBJ1-1, with a possible D match to TRBD1 (6 bases). Germline V lookup: CDR1 SNHLY, CDR2 FYNNEI. The CDR3 loop spans 13 amino acids. Trimming left V 8 bases short and J 4 bases short, with 14 bases between. CDR3 sequence: CASRGQLVTEAFF. The CDR3 DNA reads as TGTGCCAGCCGTGGACAGTTGGTCACTGAAGCTTTCTTT.

The genes are TRBV28 and TRBJ2-7; 7 bases are a match to TRBD1. Looked up from germline, CDR1 is MDHEN and CDR2 is SYDVKM. This CDR3 has 13 residues. With 10 bases clipped from V and 3 bases from J, the junction kept 9 bases outside the gene matches. The CDR3 is CATHPGTVYEQYF. In DNA form, the CDR3 reads TGTGCCACCCACCCAGGGACAGTCTACGAGCAGTACTTC.

CDR3 loop: CASSLRDREFNGELFF. The CDR3, as DNA: TGTGCCAGCAGCCTCAGGGACAGGGAATTTAACGGGGAGCTGTTTTTT. V gene TRBV11-2 combines with J gene TRBJ2-2; the match to TRBD1 covers 9 bases. Germline values: CDR1 SGHAT, CDR2 FQNNGV. The length of the CDR3 is 16 residues. V shed 5 bases, J shed 7 bases, and the junction held 11 bases outside the gene matches.

V is TRBV5-1 and J is TRBJ1-3, with TRBD1 matching over 8 bases. Per germline, CDR1 SGHRS and CDR2 YFSETQ. Losses at the gene ends were 4 bases for V and 3 bases for J; bases not matched to a gene: 6. CDR3 length: 15 residues. CDR3 DNA: TGCGCCAGCAGCCCAGGACAGGGTGGTGGAAACACCATATATTTT. It codes for CASSPGQGGGNTIYF.

The rearrangement links TRBV11-1 to TRBJ1-1; D not certain. Germline values: CDR1 SGHAT, CDR2 FQDESV (reference sequence). This CDR3 is built from 13 residues. The V gene lost 8 bases and the J gene lost 1 base, with 11 bases spanning the gap. The CDR3 loop reads CASEKGGNTEAFF. DNA for the CDR3: TGTGCCAGCGAAAAAGGAGGGAACACTGAAGCTTTCTTT.

This rearrangement joins TRBV4-1 to TRBJ2-7; D might be TRBD1 (6 bases). The germline CDR1 and CDR2 sequences are MGHRA and YSYEKL. V gave up 0 bases and J gave up 2 bases, with 8 bases separating them. This CDR3 region has 14 residues. CDR3: CASSQETGPYEQYF. The CDR3, as DNA: TGCGCCAGCAGCCAAGAGACAGGTCCCTACGAGCAGTACTTC.

The chain is built from TRBV4-1 and TRBJ1-1, with D maybe TRBD1 (5 bases). Germline V gene sequence: CDR1 MGHRA, CDR2 YSYEKL. The ends were cut back, 11 bases at V and 0 bases at J, with 10 bases in the middle. CDR3 length equals 12 residues. CDR3 sequence reads: CAGGGMNTEAFF. CDR3 nucleotides: TGCGCCGGGGGGGGGATGAACACTGAAGCTTTCTTT.

The rearrangement links TRBV6-5 to TRBJ2-2, with 10 bases lining up with TRBD1. J lost 5 bases, V lost 7 bases, and 7 bases had no gene match. Germline values: CDR1 MNHEY, CDR2 SVGAGI. The CDR3 length is 15 residues. The CDR3, as DNA: TGTGCCAGCACCAGACAGGGGGCGCTGACCGGGGAGCTGTTTTTT. This encodes CASTRQGALTGELFF.

V is TRBV11-2 and J is TRBJ1-1; the D is unclear. Trimming cost V 3 bases and J 0 bases, with 5 bases left between them. Germline CDR1 is SGHAT and CDR2 is FQNNGV. CDR3 size: 13 residues. CDR3 loop: CASSFQVNTEAFF. For the CDR3, the DNA is TGTGCCAGCAGCTTCCAGGTGAACACTGAAGCTTTCTTT. The variable domain in full, completed from reference TRBV11-2 and TRBJ1-1, reads EAGVAQSPRYKIIEKRQSVAFWCNPISGHATLYWYQQILGQGPKLLIQFQNNGVVDDSQLPKDRFSAERLKGVDSTLKIQPAKLEDSAVYLCASSFQVNTEAFFGQGTRLTVV.

This chain connects TRBV11-2 to TRBJ1-4; D is ambiguous. CDR3 length: 15 amino acids. Looked up from germline, CDR1 is SGHAT and CDR2 is FQNNGV. The ends were cut back, 1 base at V and 5 bases at J, with 11 bases in the middle. The CDR3 nucleotides are TGTGCCAGCAGCTTAGCGCCAGGATCGAATGAAAAACTGTTTTTT. It specifies CASSLAPGSNEKLFF.

V and J are TRBV5-1 and TRBJ2-7; D may be TRBD1 (5 bases). The CDR3 spans 15 residues. Looked up from germline, CDR1 is SGHRS and CDR2 is YFSETQ. V shed 3 bases and J shed 3 bases, with 16 bases lying between them. The CDR3 nucleotides are TGCGCCAGCAGCTCGGAGCTGGGGCTGAGCTACGAGCAGTACTTC. Translated, it gives CASSSELGLSYEQYF. The variable domain in full, completed from reference TRBV5-1 and TRBJ2-7, reads KAGVTQTPRYLIKTRGQQVTLSCSPISGHRSVSWYQQTPGQGLQFLFEYFSETQRNKGNFPGRFSGRQFSNSRSEMNVSTLELGDSALYLCASSSELGLSYEQYFGPGTRLTVT.

For the CDR3, the DNA is TGTGCCTGGAGGAAGGCCGGGTACGAGCAGTACTTC. The encoded protein is CAWRKAGYEQYF. V usage is TRBV30 and J usage is TRBJ2-7; D call uncertain. The V end lost 3 bases, the J end lost 4 bases, and 10 bases lay between the germline ends. CDR1 is GTSNPN and CDR2 is SVGIG in the germline V gene (reference sequence). The CDR3 length is 12 residues.

The chain carries TRBV4-2 and TRBJ1-2; TRBD1 might be the D (6 bases). Germline CDR1 is LGHNA and CDR2 is YNFKEQ. V was trimmed by 0 bases and J by 4 bases, leaving 21 bases between them. The CDR3 totals 18 residues. The CDR3 DNA is TGTGCCAGCAGCCAAGATATTTTGGGGACAACGACATCCTATGGCTACACCTTC. As protein: CASSQDILGTTTSYGYTF.

The gene calls are TRBV3-1 (or the pseudogene TRBV3-2) and TRBJ2-7; tentative D call: TRBD2 (5 bases). Germline lookup yields CDR1 LGHDT and CDR2 YNNKEL (reference sequence). V lost 4 bases and J 1 base, leaving 8 bases between the germline ends. The CDR3 contains 13 residues. In DNA, the CDR3 is TGTGCCAGCAGCCTCCCGGGGTCCTACGAGCAGTACTTC. This translates into CASSLPGSYEQYF.

V and J are TRBV3-1 (or the pseudogene TRBV3-2) and TRBJ2-5; 7 bases are a match to TRBD1. The V segment lost 5 bases and the J segment 2 bases; nucleotides outside the gene matches: 11. CDR3 length equals 16 residues. The germline V gene has CDR1 LGHDT and CDR2 YNNKEL (reference sequence). The CDR3, as DNA: TGTGCCAGCAGCAAATCAGGGGGATCGGGTCAAGAGACCCAGTACTTC. Protein: CASSKSGGSGQETQYF.

The chain recombines TRBV18 with TRBJ2-7, with TRBD2 matching over 7 bases. The CDR3 is 14 amino acids. The germline V gene encodes CDR1 KGHSH and CDR2 LQKENI. Losses at the gene ends were 6 bases for V and 3 bases for J; bases not matched to a gene: 8. The CDR3 DNA reads TGTGCCAGCTCTTACTTAGCGGGTGTCTACGAGCAGTACTTC. This encodes CASSYLAGVYEQYF.

The rearrangement links TRBV2 to TRBJ2-3, with 10 bases that match TRBD2. Germline lookup yields CDR1 SNHLY and CDR2 FYNNEI. The CDR3 loop spans 16 amino acids. V lost 1 base and J lost 2; bases outside the gene matches: 3. The CDR3 reads CASSEETSGYTDTQYF. The CDR3 DNA follows: TGTGCCAGCAGTGAAGAGACTAGCGGGTACACAGATACGCAGTATTTT. The full variable domain, its missing parts supplied by reference TRBV2 and TRBJ2-3, is EPEVTQTPSHQVTQMGQEVILRCVPISNHLYFYWYRQILGQKVEFLVSFYNNEISEKSEIFDDQFSVERPDGSNFTLKIRSTKLEDSAMYFCASSEETSGYTDTQYFGPGTRLTVL.

The chain joins TRBV6-5 to TRBJ1-5, with no clear D. This CDR3 region has 14 residues. V dropped 8 bases and J dropped 6 bases, with 17 bases sitting between them. The germline V gene has CDR1 MNHEY and CDR2 SVGAGI. The CDR3 sequence: CASSDGRAVQPQHF. CDR3 DNA sequence: TGTGCCAGCTCTGATGGGCGAGCAGTTCAGCCCCAGCATTTT.